This TCR beta chain is from a study of shared clonotypes between healthy human individuals. Regarding the study as a whole: Richness estimates generally favored naive over memory subsets.

Some clones are missing from TCRdb's copy, which holds only in-frame ones; the method was immunoSEQ multiplex PCR. The repertoire has about a million clones, approximately 77% of them found once; the top ten carry about 0.89%. The donors, healthy adults who were HIV-negative, had experienced no recent acute infections or vaccinations. The CDR3 runs to 14 residues. The germline V gene has CDR1 SGHRS and CDR2 YFSETQ. Germline trimming cut 7 bases from V and 5 bases from J; bases unmatched to any gene: 10. For this clone: Its antigen remains unknown.

Material: memory CD4+ T cells from PBMCs. Regarding subset: CD45RA-negative fraction. The chain couples TRBV5-1 to TRBJ2-5, with 8 nucleotides matching TRBD2. The receptor's source is a young man in good health. Some clones in this sample may be carry-over from other donors' samples. The CDR3 DNA is TGCGCCAGCCACACCGGACTAGCAATGGAGACCCAGTACTTC. Translating it yields CASHTGLAMETQYF.